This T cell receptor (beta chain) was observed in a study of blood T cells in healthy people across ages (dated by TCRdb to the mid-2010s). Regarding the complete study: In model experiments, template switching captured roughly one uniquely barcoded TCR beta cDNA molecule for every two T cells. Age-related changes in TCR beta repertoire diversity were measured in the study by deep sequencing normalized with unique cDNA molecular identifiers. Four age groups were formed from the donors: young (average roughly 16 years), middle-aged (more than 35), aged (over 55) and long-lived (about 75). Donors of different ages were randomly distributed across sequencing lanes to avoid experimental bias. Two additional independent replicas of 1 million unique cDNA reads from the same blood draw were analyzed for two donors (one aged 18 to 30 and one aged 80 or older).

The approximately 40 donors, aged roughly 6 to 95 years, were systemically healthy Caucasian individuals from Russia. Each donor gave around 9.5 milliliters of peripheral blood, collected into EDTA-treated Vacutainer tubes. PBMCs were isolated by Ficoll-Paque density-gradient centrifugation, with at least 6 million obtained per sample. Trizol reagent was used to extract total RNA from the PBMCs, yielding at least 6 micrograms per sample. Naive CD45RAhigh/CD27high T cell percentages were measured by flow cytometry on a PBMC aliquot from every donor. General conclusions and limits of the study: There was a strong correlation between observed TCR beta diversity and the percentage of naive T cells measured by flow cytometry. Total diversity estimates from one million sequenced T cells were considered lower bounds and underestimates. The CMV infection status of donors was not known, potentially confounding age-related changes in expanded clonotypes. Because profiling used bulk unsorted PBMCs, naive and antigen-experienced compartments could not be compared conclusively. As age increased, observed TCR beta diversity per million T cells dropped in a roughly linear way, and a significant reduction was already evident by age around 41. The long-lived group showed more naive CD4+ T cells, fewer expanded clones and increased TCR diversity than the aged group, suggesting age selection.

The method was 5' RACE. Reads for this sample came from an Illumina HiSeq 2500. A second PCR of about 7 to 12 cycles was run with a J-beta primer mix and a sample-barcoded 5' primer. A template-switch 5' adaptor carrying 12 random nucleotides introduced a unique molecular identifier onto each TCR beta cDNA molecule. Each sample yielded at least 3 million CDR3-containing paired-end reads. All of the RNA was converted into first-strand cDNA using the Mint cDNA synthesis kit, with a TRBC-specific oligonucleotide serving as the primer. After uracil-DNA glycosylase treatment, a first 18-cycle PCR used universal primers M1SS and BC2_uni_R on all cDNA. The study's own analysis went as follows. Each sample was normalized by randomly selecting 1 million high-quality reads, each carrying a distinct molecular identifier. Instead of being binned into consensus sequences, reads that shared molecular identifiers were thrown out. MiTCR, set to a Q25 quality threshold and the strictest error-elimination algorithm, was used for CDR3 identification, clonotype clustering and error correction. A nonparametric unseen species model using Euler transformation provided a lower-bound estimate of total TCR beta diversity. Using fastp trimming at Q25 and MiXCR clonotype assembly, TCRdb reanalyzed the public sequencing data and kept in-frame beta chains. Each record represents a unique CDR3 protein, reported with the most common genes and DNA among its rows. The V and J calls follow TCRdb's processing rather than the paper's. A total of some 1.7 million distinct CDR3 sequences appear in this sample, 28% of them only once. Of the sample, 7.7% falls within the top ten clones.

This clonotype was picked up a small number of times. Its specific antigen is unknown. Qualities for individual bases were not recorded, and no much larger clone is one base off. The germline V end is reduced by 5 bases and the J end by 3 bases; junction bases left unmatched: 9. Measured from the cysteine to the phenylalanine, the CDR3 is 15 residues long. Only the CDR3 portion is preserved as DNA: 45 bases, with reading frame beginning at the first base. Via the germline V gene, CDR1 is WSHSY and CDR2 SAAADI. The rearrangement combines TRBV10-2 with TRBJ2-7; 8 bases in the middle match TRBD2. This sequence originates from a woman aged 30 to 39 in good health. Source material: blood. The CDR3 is CASSFPAGGFYEQYF. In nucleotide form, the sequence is TGCGCCAGCAGTTTTCCGGCGGGGGGCTTCTACGAGCAGTACTTC.